This T cell receptor beta chain derives from a study of blood T cell repertoires in COVID-19. As for the study in general: Spain, Italy and the United States supplied samples that represented acute and convalescent COVID-19. From T cells, B-cell-depleted T cells, or PBMCs came the material, which was cDNA or gDNA.

V lost 4 bases and J lost 5; bases outside the gene matches: 9. Per the germline V gene, CDR1 is LGHNA and CDR2 is YNFKEQ. CDR3 length: 16 amino acids. Methods used by the authors: Reference gene primers were amplified, and this amplification served to estimate nucleated cell counts. Profiled with immunoSEQ multiplex PCR; TCRdb holds only in-frame clones, not every one. D and trimming come from the DNA, and the V and J calls and clone size come from that table. The sample yields about 250,000 clones, approximately 83% seen once. This receptor was taken from a man between 50 and 59 years old with active or convalescent COVID-19. The sample consisted of peripheral blood. The chain links TRBV4-2 to TRBJ2-3; TRBD2 matches 10 bases. CDR3 residues: CASSRGSGGRGDTQYF. The DNA for the CDR3 is TGTGCCAGCAGCCGGGGTAGCGGGGGGCGGGGAGATACGCAGTATTTT.